This T cell receptor (beta chain) is drawn from a study of blood T cells in healthy people across ages. Overall study findings and caveats: Fewer expanded clones and more diversity marked long-lived versus aged donors.

As regards this clonotype: Antigen: not known.

The CDR3 consists of 14 residues. CDR1 and CDR2 (germline): MNHEY, SVGAGI. Trimming removed 8 bases from V and 3 bases from J, with 17 bases in between. Together with a sample-barcoded 5' primer, a J-beta primer mix was included in a second PCR lasting roughly 6 to 12 cycles. TCRdb fed the 5' RACE reads into MiXCR, producing one record per CDR3 protein. The sample has 700,000 to 850,000 distinct CDR3 sequences; about 48% are singletons. The source of this sequence is an older man in good health. This chain uses TRBV6-5 with TRBJ2-7; D is tentatively TRBD1 or TRBD2 (5 bases each). Sequences were obtained from blood. The CDR3 region is CASGRDRQSYEQYF. The DNA of the CDR3 is TGTGCCAGCGGCAGGGACCGCCAAAGCTACGAGCAGTACTTC.